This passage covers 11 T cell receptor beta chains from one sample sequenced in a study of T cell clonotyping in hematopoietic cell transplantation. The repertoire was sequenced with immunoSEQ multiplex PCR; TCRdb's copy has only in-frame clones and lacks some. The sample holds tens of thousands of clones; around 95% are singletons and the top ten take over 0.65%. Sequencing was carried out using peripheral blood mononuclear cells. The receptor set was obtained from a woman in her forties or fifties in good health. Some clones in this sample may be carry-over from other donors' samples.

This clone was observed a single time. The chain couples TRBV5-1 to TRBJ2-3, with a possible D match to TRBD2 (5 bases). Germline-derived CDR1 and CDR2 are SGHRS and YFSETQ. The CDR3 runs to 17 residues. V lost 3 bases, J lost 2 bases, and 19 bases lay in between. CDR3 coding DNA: TGCGCCAGCAGCTCAGAGACGATCGGAGCGGCCACAGATACGCAGTATTTT. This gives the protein CASSSETIGAATDTQYF.

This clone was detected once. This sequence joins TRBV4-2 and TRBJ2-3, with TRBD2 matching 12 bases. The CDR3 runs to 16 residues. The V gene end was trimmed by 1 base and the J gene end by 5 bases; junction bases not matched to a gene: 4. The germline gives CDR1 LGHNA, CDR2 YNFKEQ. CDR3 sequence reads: CASSQASGGAVDTQYF. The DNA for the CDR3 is TGTGCCAGCAGCCAAGCTAGCGGGGGGGCGGTAGATACGCAGTATTTT.

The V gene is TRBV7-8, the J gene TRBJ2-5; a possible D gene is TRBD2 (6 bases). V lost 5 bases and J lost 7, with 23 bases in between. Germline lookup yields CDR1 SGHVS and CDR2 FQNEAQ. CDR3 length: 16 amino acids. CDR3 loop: CASSPTLGGEARTQYF. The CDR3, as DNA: TGTGCCAGCAGCCCGACTTTGGGCGGGGAGGCGCGGACCCAGTACTTC.

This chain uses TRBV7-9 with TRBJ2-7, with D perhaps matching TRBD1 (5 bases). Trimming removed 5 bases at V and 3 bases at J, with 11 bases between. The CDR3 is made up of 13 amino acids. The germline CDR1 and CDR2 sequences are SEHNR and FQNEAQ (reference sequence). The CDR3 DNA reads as TGTGCCAGCAGCGCATCGACAGTCTACGAGCAGTACTTC. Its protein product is CASSASTVYEQYF.

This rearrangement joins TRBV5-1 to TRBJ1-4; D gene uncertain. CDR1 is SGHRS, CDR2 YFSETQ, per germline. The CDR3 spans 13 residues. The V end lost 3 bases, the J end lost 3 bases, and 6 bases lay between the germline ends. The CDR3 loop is CASSSGSNEKLFF. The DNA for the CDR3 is TGCGCCAGCAGCTCCGGGTCTAATGAAAAACTGTTTTTT.

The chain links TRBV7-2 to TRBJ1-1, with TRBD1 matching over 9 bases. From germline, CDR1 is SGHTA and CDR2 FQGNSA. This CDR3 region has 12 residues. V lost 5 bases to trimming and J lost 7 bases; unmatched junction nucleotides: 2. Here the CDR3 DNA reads TGTGCCAGCAGCCGGGACAGGGTTGAAGCTTTCTTT. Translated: CASSRDRVEAFF. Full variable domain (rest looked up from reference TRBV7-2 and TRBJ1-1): GAGVSQSPSNKVTEKGKDVELRCDPISGHTALYWYRQSLGQGLEFLIYFQGNSAPDKSGLPSDRFSAERTGGSVSTLTIQRTQQEDSAVYLCASSRDRVEAFFGQGTRLTVV.

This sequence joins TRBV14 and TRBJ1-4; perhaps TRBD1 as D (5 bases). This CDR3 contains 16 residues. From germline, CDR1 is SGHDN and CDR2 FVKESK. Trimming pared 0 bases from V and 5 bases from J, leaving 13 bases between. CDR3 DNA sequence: TGTGCCAGCAGCCAAGATCTGACAGAGGACAATGAAAAACTGTTTTTT. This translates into CASSQDLTEDNEKLFF.

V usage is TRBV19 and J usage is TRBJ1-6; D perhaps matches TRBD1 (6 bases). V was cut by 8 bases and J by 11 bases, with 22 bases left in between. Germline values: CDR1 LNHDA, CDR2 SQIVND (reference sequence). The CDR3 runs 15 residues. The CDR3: CASSPRQDPLAPLHF. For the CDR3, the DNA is TGTGCCAGTTCTCCCAGACAGGACCCGTTAGCACCCCTCCACTTT.

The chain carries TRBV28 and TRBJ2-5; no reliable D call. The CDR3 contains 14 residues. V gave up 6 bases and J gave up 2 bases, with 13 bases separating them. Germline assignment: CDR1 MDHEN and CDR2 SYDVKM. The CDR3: CASSPPESQETQYF. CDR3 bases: TGTGCCAGCAGCCCTCCAGAATCACAAGAGACCCAGTACTTC.

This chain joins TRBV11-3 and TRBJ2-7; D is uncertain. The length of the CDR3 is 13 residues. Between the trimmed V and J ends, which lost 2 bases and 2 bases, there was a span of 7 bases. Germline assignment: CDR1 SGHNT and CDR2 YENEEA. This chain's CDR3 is CASSLPTTYEQYF. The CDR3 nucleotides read TGTGCCAGCAGCTTACCCACAACCTACGAGCAGTACTTC.

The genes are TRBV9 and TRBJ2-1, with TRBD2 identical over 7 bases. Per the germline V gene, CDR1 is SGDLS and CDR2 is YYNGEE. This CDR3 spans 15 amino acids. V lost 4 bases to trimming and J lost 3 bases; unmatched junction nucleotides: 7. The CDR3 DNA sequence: TGTGCCAGCAGCCCCGGGGGGTCGCGCTACAATGAGCAGTTCTTC. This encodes CASSPGGSRYNEQFF.